This is a list of T cell receptor beta chains from one sample in a study of PD-L1 blockade in urothelial cancer. The data were produced by immunoSEQ multiplex PCR, yet TCRdb's version contains in-frame clones alone and is incomplete. The sample has 85,000 to 130,000 clones, roughly nine tenths seen once. The starting material was PBMCs, obtained around atezolizumab (anti-PD-L1) treatment. These receptors were taken from a woman aged 80 or over with urothelial cancer. Each CDR3 is given with its conserved first and last residue. Fields, in order: V gene, clone size, D gene, J gene, CDR3 protein, CDR3 DNA. A D gene is named only where the DNA matches it firmly. Some rows have no size entry. The others give once, few or many, or a class for an expanded clone.

TRBV19,-,-,TRBJ1-4,CASSIGQMREKLFF,TGTGCCAGTAGTATCGGACAGATGAGGGAAAAACTGTTTTTT
TRBV5-1,-,TRBD1,TRBJ2-7,CASSKDRAGEQYF,TGCGCCAGCAGCAAGGACAGGGCCGGCGAGCAGTACTTC
TRBV5-6,-,TRBD1,TRBJ1-4,CASSANRGQGEKLFF,TGTGCCAGCAGCGCTAACAGGGGGCAAGGAGAAAAACTGTTTTTT
TRBV5-1,-,TRBD1,TRBJ2-7,CASSPGQEELYEQYF,TGCGCCAGCAGCCCCGGACAGGAAGAGCTCTACGAGCAGTACTTC
TRBV4-1,once,TRBD2,TRBJ2-1,CASSQGPGTSRNNEQFF,TGCGCCAGCAGCCAAGGGCCCGGGACTAGCAGAAACAATGAGCAGTTCTTC
TRBV4-1,-,-,TRBJ1-1,CASSQDQGPLLEAFF,TGCGCCAGCAGCCAAGATCAGGGGCCCCTCCTTGAAGCTTTCTTT
TRBV6-1,-,TRBD1,TRBJ1-2,CASSETGQRGYTF,TGTGCCAGCAGTGAAACGGGACAGCGGGGCTACACCTTC
TRBV2,once,TRBD2,TRBJ2-7,CATSWREYSYEQYF,TGTGCCACCTCCTGGCGGGAGTACTCCTACGAGCAGTACTTC
TRBV5-4,once,-,TRBJ2-2,CASSLAGSHTGELFF,TGTGCCAGCAGCTTGGCCGGGAGCCACACCGGGGAGCTGTTTTTT
TRBV5-1,-,-,TRBJ2-3,CASSLLTDTQYF,TGCGCCAGCAGCTTACTTACAGATACGCAGTATTTT
TRBV5-6,-,-,TRBJ2-5,CASRVSYLREETQYF,TGTGCCAGCAGGGTTTCTTACCTAAGGGAGGAGACCCAGTACTTC
TRBV7-7,-,TRBD2,TRBJ2-1,CASSLLAASRNEQFF,TGTGCCAGCAGCTTACTAGCGGCCTCACGCAATGAGCAGTTCTTC
TRBV7-7,-,TRBD1,TRBJ2-7,CASSLGTGGFYKQYF,TGTGCCAGCAGCTTAGGAACAGGGGGCTTCTACAAGCAGTACTTC
TRBV10-3,-,TRBD1,TRBJ2-7,CAISGWGQGRGEQYF,TGTGCCATCAGCGGCTGGGGACAGGGGAGAGGCGAGCAGTACTTC
TRBV5-4,-,-,TRBJ2-7,CASSRAFTGSSYEQYF,TGTGCCAGCAGCCGTGCGTTCACGGGAAGCTCCTACGAGCAGTACTTC
TRBV9,-,-,TRBJ1-2,CASSAQVQGIYGYTF,TGTGCCAGCAGCGCTCAAGTTCAGGGGATCTATGGCTACACCTTC
TRBV13,-,TRBD2,TRBJ2-3,CASSLLAGGTDTQYF,TGTGCCAGCAGCCTACTAGCGGGAGGCACAGATACGCAGTATTTT
TRBV9,few,-,TRBJ2-1,CASGGRNEQFF,TGTGCCAGCGGGGGGAGAAATGAGCAGTTCTTC
TRBV13,once,TRBD1,TRBJ1-1,CASSDSRQGNTEAFF,TGTGCCAGCAGCGACTCCAGACAGGGGAACACTGAAGCTTTCTTT
TRBV5-1,-,-,TRBJ2-3,CASKTGDTDTQYF,TGCGCCAGCAAGACAGGCGACACAGATACGCAGTATTTT
TRBV25-1,once,-,TRBJ1-3,CASSDLPGGQPYLDF,TGTGCCAGCAGTGATCTCCCCGGAGGTCAGCCTTATTTGGATTTT
TRBV27,-,-,TRBJ2-5,CASSLGGRGGQETQYF,TGTGCCAGCAGTTTAGGCGGCAGGGGCGGCCAAGAGACCCAGTACTTC
TRBV10-3,-,-,TRBJ2-3,CAISEGQSRHTQYF,TGTGCCATCAGTGAAGGACAGAGTCGACATACGCAGTATTTT
TRBV10-1,-,TRBD1,TRBJ1-1,CASSEAGGFTEAFF,TGCGCCAGCAGTGAGGCAGGGGGCTTTACTGAAGCTTTCTTT
TRBV15,-,TRBD2,TRBJ2-7,CATSRDGGSYEQYF,TGTGCCACCAGCAGAGATGGCGGGAGTTACGAGCAGTACTTC
TRBV27,-,TRBD2,TRBJ2-3,CASSLRTSGSWADTQYF,TGTGCCAGCAGTCTTCGGACTAGCGGGAGTTGGGCAGATACGCAGTATTTT